One sample yielded the 22 T cell receptor beta chains listed below, sequenced in a study of T cells in Graves' hyperthyroidism and ophthalmopathy (dated by TCRdb to about 2019). The method was multiplex PCR. Sequencing used an Illumina HiSeq 2000. Amplification of TCR beta CDR3 regions was carried out from RNA transcripts. For the first round of RT-PCR on the TCR CDR3, the HTBI primer set was used together with the Qiagen OneStep RT-PCR kit. Clones were called with MiXCR by TCRdb after fastp trimmed the public reads at Q25, and only in-frame beta chains were retained. Identical CDR3 protein sequences are pooled into one entry, listed with their most common genes and DNA. The sample table holds about 640,000 distinct CDR3 sequences, of which over 40% were seen once. The ten largest clones add up to 6.5% to 9% of the sample. Sequenced material: peripheral blood or thyroid tissue (not recorded which). The receptors were sampled from an adult man with Graves' disease, either hyperthyroidism or ophthalmopathy (not recorded which).

The table lists this clonotype with a few counts. J is TRBJ2-5 and V is TRBV7-9, with TRBD2 matching 11 bases. Germline-derived CDR1 and CDR2 are SEHNR and FQNEAQ (reference sequence). V lost 0 bases, J lost 4 bases, and 4 bases stayed unmatched. The CDR3 is made up of 16 amino acids. This CDR3 reads CASSLARLAGTETQYF. DNA of the CDR3: TGTGCCAGCAGCTTAGCGCGACTAGCGGGAACAGAGACCCAGTACTTC.

This clonotype turned up a few times. A much larger clone sits a single nucleotide away, making a read error possible. V and J are TRBV29-1 and TRBJ1-1; D unresolved. The CDR3 is 11 amino acids. Trimming cost V 7 bases and J 0 bases, with 6 bases left between them. CDR1 is SQVTM and CDR2 is ANQGSEA in the germline V gene. CDR3 sequence: CSADLNTEAFF. In DNA, the CDR3 is TGCAGCGCTGACCTGAACACTGAAGCTTTCTTT.

This clonotype was counted ten times or more. The CDR3 is CASSLGRGETYEQYF. The CDR3 DNA reads TGTGCCAGCAGCTTAGGCAGGGGTGAGACCTACGAGCAGTACTTC. This chain joins TRBV7-9 and TRBJ2-7; perhaps TRBD1 as D (6 bases). Trimming removed 1 base at V and 2 bases at J, with 12 bases between. CDR1 and CDR2 from the germline V gene are SEHNR and FQNEAQ (reference sequence). The CDR3 totals 15 residues.

This clonotype was counted many times. The chain carries TRBV7-9 and TRBJ1-1; D ambiguous. V was clipped by 4 bases and J by 1 base, with 7 bases between them. This CDR3 comprises 13 residues. Germline-derived CDR1 and CDR2 are SEHNR and FQNEAQ (reference sequence). The CDR3 DNA follows: TGTGCCAGCAGCTCTCGGCCGAACACTGAAGCTTTCTTT. It encodes CASSSRPNTEAFF.

This clonotype was recorded a few times. J is TRBJ1-5 and V is TRBV2; 7 positions match TRBD1. The CDR3 is 15 residues long. V lost 6 bases, J lost 0 bases, and 5 bases stayed unmatched. Germline loops: CDR1 SNHLY, CDR2 FYNNEI. For the CDR3, the DNA is TGTGCCAGCAGCGACAGGGATTATAGCAATCAGCCCCAGCATTTT. Its translation is CASSDRDYSNQPQHF.

This clonotype was found many times. The chain uses TRBV7-2 and TRBJ1-1; D possibly corresponds to TRBD1 (6 bases). Germline V gene data show CDR1 as SGHTA and CDR2 as FQGNSA. Trimming cost V 5 bases and J 3 bases, with 13 bases left between them. This CDR3 has 14 amino acids. In DNA form, the CDR3 reads TGTGCCAGCAGCCCGTCCTCAGGGGACACTGAAGCTTTCTTT. Translation: CASSPSSGDTEAFF.

This clonotype was seen more than once but under ten times. A read error is possible here, since a much larger clone lies one base away. V and J are TRBV10-3 and TRBJ2-7; tentative D call: TRBD2 (6 bases). CDR3 length: 13 residues. The germline gives CDR1 ENHRY, CDR2 SYGVKD. V lost 6 bases and J 7 bases, leaving 16 bases between the germline ends. Here the CDR3 DNA reads TGTGCCATCAGGGAGGGGTTTATGGGGGAGCAGTACTTC. This codes for CAIREGFMGEQYF.

This chain joins TRBV9 and TRBJ1-4, with 10 bases matching TRBD1. This CDR3 spans 15 amino acids. The germline V gene encodes CDR1 SGDLS and CDR2 YYNGEE. V lost 3 bases to trimming and J lost 5 bases; unmatched junction nucleotides: 4. CDR3 sequence reads: CASSDWTGGNEKLFF. Here the CDR3 DNA reads TGTGCCAGCAGCGATTGGACAGGGGGGAATGAAAAACTGTTTTTT.

V and J are TRBV7-9 and TRBJ1-5; D is unresolved. The germline gives CDR1 SEHNR, CDR2 FQNEAQ (reference sequence). The CDR3 contains 14 residues. Trimming took off 5 bases at V and 5 bases at J, with 13 bases between the two ends. As DNA, the CDR3 is TGTGCCAGCAGCACGCCCGGGCCCGATCAGCCCCAGCATTTT. This gives the protein CASSTPGPDQPQHF.

In nucleotides, the CDR3 is TGTGCCAGCAGAAACGGACAGGGGGCGTCATTCAGCTCCTATAATTCACCCCTCCACTTT. Its translation: CASRNGQGASFSSYNSPLHF. J is TRBJ1-6 and V is TRBV7-8; TRBD1 matches 11 bases. Germline V gives CDR1 SGHVS, CDR2 FQNEAQ. This CDR3 comprises 20 residues. Trimming took 6 bases from V and 0 from J; bases not matched to a gene: 13.

This clonotype was counted many times. CDR3 in DNA: TGTGCCAGCAGCTTAGGAGGGCTAGCGGGCAGACGAGAGACCCAGTACTTC. This gives the protein CASSLGGLAGRRETQYF. V gene TRBV7-6 combines with J gene TRBJ2-5; 8 positions agree with TRBD2. The CDR3 sequence is 17 residues long. Trimming at V came to 1 base and at J to 4 bases, leaving 11 bases not matched to a gene. Germline V lookup: CDR1 SGHVS, CDR2 FNYEAQ.

This clonotype came up a few times. This chain links TRBV14 with TRBJ1-2, with D maybe TRBD1 (6 bases). There are 14 residues in the CDR3. The germline V and J ends were trimmed by 6 bases and 6 bases, with 17 bases remaining between them. CDR1 and CDR2 (germline): SGHDN, FVKESK. For the CDR3, the DNA is TGTGCCAGCAGTTCCGGGTGGACAGTTAATGGCTACACCTTC. This translates into CASSSGWTVNGYTF.

This clonotype was counted at least ten times. The chain recombines TRBV7-9 with TRBJ1-2; D unresolved. This CDR3 has 14 residues. Trimming left V 3 bases short and J 3 bases short, with 11 bases between. Looked up from germline, CDR1 is SEHNR and CDR2 is FQNEAQ (reference sequence). In DNA, the CDR3 is TGTGCCAGCAGCTTTCAAGGGCTGGACTATGGCTACACCTTC. It codes for CASSFQGLDYGYTF.

The gene calls are TRBV6-1 and TRBJ1-2, with D possibly matching TRBD1 (5 bases). Trimming took off 6 bases at V and 3 bases at J, with 14 bases between the two ends. The CDR3 length is 14 residues. Germline V lookup: CDR1 MNHNS, CDR2 SASEGT. The CDR3, as DNA: TGTGCCAGCAGCTTGAGGGGAGATTACTATGGCTACACCTTC. It is translated as CASSLRGDYYGYTF.

In its sample, this clonotype was seen many times. J is TRBJ2-7 and V is TRBV10-3; D is unclear. Germline lookup yields CDR1 ENHRY and CDR2 SYGVKD. Trimming removed 3 bases from V and 5 bases from J, with 17 bases in between. The CDR3 is made up of 15 amino acids. In DNA form, the CDR3 reads TGTGCCATCAGTGAAAATGGCCTCAGTTATGACGAGCAGTACTTC. Amino acid sequence: CAISENGLSYDEQYF.

The rearrangement links TRBV2 to TRBJ1-1; D is uncertain. This CDR3 comprises 13 residues. The germline V and J ends were trimmed by 3 bases and 4 bases, with 9 bases remaining between them. Looked up from germline, CDR1 is SNHLY and CDR2 is FYNNEI. The CDR3 loop is CASSDRSPTEAFF. CDR3 DNA: TGTGCCAGCAGTGACAGGTCGCCCACTGAAGCTTTCTTT.

This clonotype was seen only a few times. CDR3 sequence reads: CASSLAVYTEAFF. CDR3 bases: TGTGCCAGCAGCTTAGCTGTATACACTGAAGCTTTCTTT. The chain links TRBV7-8 to TRBJ1-1; D unclear. This CDR3 comprises 13 residues. Germline CDR1 SGHVS, CDR2 FQNEAQ. The V and J ends lost 0 bases and 3 bases respectively, with 5 bases between them.

This rearrangement joins TRBV2 to TRBJ1-2; the match to TRBD1 covers 11 bases. CDR1 SNHLY and CDR2 FYNNEI come from the germline V gene. The length of the CDR3 is 15 residues. The trim removed 6 bases at V and 6 bases at J, leaving 9 bases unmatched. CDR3 sequence reads: CASSASDRGQDGYTF. The DNA for the CDR3 is TGTGCCAGCAGCGCTTCGGACAGGGGGCAAGATGGCTACACCTTC.

A few counts support this clonotype. This chain uses TRBV2 with TRBJ1-2; 8 bases line up with TRBD1. The trim removed 5 bases at V and 6 bases at J, leaving 11 bases unmatched. The CDR3 is 15 residues long. In germline, CDR1 is SNHLY, CDR2 FYNNEI. This CDR3 reads CASSLGQGALDGYTF. CDR3 DNA sequence: TGTGCCAGCAGTTTGGGGCAGGGGGCATTGGATGGCTACACCTTC.

Regarding this clonotype: Relative to the germline gene, one junction end is altered; a read error may explain this. The chain combines TRBV7-3 with TRBJ2-7; 9 bases align to TRBD2. Germline V gene data show CDR1 as SGHTA and CDR2 as FQGTGA. The CDR3 covers 15 residues. The CDR3 DNA sequence: TGTGCCAGCAGCCAAATGGCGGGAGGGCCCTACAAGCAGTACTTC. Translated, it gives CASSQMAGGPYKQYF.

A note on this clonotype: A read error is possible here, since a much larger clone lies one base away. The genes are TRBV13 and TRBJ1-1; D is uncertain. Germline V lookup: CDR1 PRHDT, CDR2 FYEKMQ (reference sequence). The CDR3 is made up of 12 amino acids. The CDR3 nucleotides are TGTGCCAGCAGCCAGGTGAACACTGAAGCTCTCTTT. Translation: CASSQVNTEALF.

The chain joins TRBV6-4 to TRBJ1-2; possibly TRBD1 for D (6 bases). V gave up 4 bases and J gave up 4 bases, with 13 bases separating them. CDR3 length: 14 amino acids. Germline CDR1 reads MRHNA; CDR2 reads SNTAGT. This CDR3 is CASSVSGTIYGYTF. In nucleotides, the CDR3 is TGTGCCAGCAGTGTCTCGGGGACAATCTATGGCTACACCTTC.